This TCR beta chain came from a study of cytomegalovirus exposure and HLA in healthy donors. 13 Jbeta primers and 60 Vbeta primers were used for the PCR. Sequencing used immunoSEQ multiplex PCR; TCRdb keeps in-frame clones, though not all of them. The data contain about 160,000 clones, about 77% of them seen just once; the ten biggest clones take up about 1.3%. CDR1 and CDR2 from the germline V gene are MNHEY and SVGAGI. Trimming removed 6 bases from V and 0 bases from J, with 9 bases in between. The CDR3 runs to 14 residues. The rearrangement uses TRBV6-5 and TRBJ1-3, with no clear D. Sequencing input: PBMCs. The sequence was obtained from a man aged 25 to 40 in good health and CMV-seronegative. CDR3 protein: CASRLDTSGNTIYF. CDR3 sequence (DNA): TGTGCCAGCAGACTCGACACCTCTGGAAACACCATATATTTT.